Each of the 26 T cell receptor beta chains below was sequenced from the same sample in a study of blood T cells in healthy people across ages. The second PCR ran about 6 to 12 cycles with a sample-barcoded 5' primer and J-beta primers. TCRdb recomputed calls from the 5' RACE reads with MiXCR, one row per CDR3 protein. The repertoire includes about 1,400,000 distinct CDR3 sequences, 59% of them detected once, and 6.5% to 8.5% sits in the top ten. Sequenced: blood. These receptors were taken from a young man in good health.

This clonotype showed up just once. J is TRBJ1-1 and V is TRBV3-1; possibly TRBD1 for D (5 bases). Germline loops: CDR1 LGHDT, CDR2 YNNKEL (reference sequence). V lost 1 base and J lost 5, with 8 bases in between. CDR3 length equals 13 residues. CDR3 DNA: TGTGCCAGCAGCCAAGTTCGACAGACTGAAGCTTTCTTT. Its translation is CASSQVRQTEAFF.

This clonotype turned up a few times. V is TRBV9 and J is TRBJ2-1; no reliable D call. The germline V gene encodes CDR1 SGDLS and CDR2 YYNGEE. Trimming cost V 3 bases and J 6 bases, with 7 bases left between them. This CDR3 has 12 amino acids. CDR3: CASSALGNEQFF. The CDR3 region has the DNA TGTGCCAGCAGCGCCCTTGGCAATGAGCAGTTCTTC.

The chain has TRBV7-2 and TRBJ1-2; D is uncertain. The CDR3 consists of 17 residues. Germline lookup yields CDR1 SGHTA and CDR2 FQGNSA. The V and J ends lost 1 base and 7 bases respectively, with 22 bases between them. Here the CDR3 DNA reads TGTGCCAGCAGCTTAGATTTAGGGAAGGGTGCCGGGTTTGGCTACACCTTC. It is translated as CASSLDLGKGAGFGYTF.

The chain joins TRBV20-1 to TRBJ2-7; D gene ambiguous. Germline assignment: CDR1 DFQATT and CDR2 SNEGSKA (reference sequence). V lost 0 bases, J lost 5 bases, and 11 bases lay in between. The CDR3 extends over 13 amino acids. For the CDR3, the DNA is TGCAGTGCTAGAGATCCCAGGATCAACGAGCAGTACTTC. This encodes CSARDPRINEQYF.

This clonotype has ten or more counts. This sequence joins TRBV6-6 and TRBJ2-5, with unresolved D. Per the germline V gene, CDR1 is MNHNY and CDR2 is SVGAGI (reference sequence). V lost 2 bases, J lost 2 bases, and 3 bases lay in between. The CDR3 has 12 amino acids. CDR3 residues: CASSYRQETQYF. DNA of the CDR3: TGTGCCAGCAGTTACAGGCAAGAGACCCAGTACTTC.

The chain uses TRBV12-3 or TRBV12-4 and TRBJ1-5; 8 bases agree with TRBD1. V shed 9 bases, J shed 3 bases, and the junction held 7 bases outside the gene matches. The CDR3 covers 14 residues. Written as DNA, the CDR3 is TGTGCCAGTCAGGGGGCATGGGCCAATCAGCCCCAGCATTTT. This gives the protein CASQGAWANQPQHF.

V and J are TRBV14 and TRBJ2-7, with D uncertain. The V and J ends lost 6 bases and 2 bases respectively, with 14 bases between them. Looked up from germline, CDR1 is SGHDN and CDR2 is FVKESK. CDR3 length: 14 amino acids. This CDR3 is CASSPNFAAYEQYF. The CDR3 DNA is TGTGCCAGCAGTCCCAACTTCGCTGCCTACGAGCAGTACTTC.

V is TRBV7-2 and J is TRBJ1-1; the D gene is possibly TRBD1 (5 bases). V was trimmed by 1 base and J by 9 bases, leaving 15 bases between them. This CDR3 is 14 amino acids long. Germline V CDR1 and CDR2: SGHTA, FQGNSA. The CDR3 here is CASSLDVGGSKAFF. The DNA for the CDR3 is TGTGCCAGCAGCTTAGATGTGGGGGGGAGCAAAGCTTTCTTT.

J is TRBJ2-5 and V is TRBV5-1, with D perhaps matching TRBD2 (6 bases). The CDR3 consists of 15 residues. V was trimmed by 4 bases and J by 0 bases, leaving 13 bases between them. CDR1 is SGHRS and CDR2 is YFSETQ in the germline V gene. The CDR3 DNA follows: TGCGCCAGCAGCCGTTCACTAGCAGACCAAGAGACCCAGTACTTC. It codes for CASSRSLADQETQYF.

Here the CDR3 reads CASSYGPPGYEQYF. The CDR3 nucleotides read TGCGCCAGCAGCTATGGGCCCCCCGGCTACGAGCAGTACTTC. The rearrangement links TRBV5-1 to TRBJ2-7, with D unclear. The germline V gene has CDR1 SGHRS and CDR2 YFSETQ. This CDR3 has 14 residues. Trimming shortened V by 3 bases and J by 3 bases, and 13 bases separated the two germline ends.

This sequence joins TRBV27 and TRBJ2-4, with D perhaps TRBD1 (5 bases). The J call is doubtful: the DNA matches TRBJ2-7 better. Germline assignment: CDR1 MNHEY and CDR2 SMNVEV (reference sequence). The CDR3 runs to 14 residues. The DNA of the CDR3 is TGTGCCAGCAGTTTACAGGGATTTGGCTACGAGCAGTACTTC. It encodes CASSLQGFGYEQYF.

V is TRBV4-1 and J is TRBJ2-1; 8 nucleotides agree with TRBD2. Germline CDR1 reads MGHRA; CDR2 reads YSYEKL. The CDR3 totals 15 residues. After removal of 2 bases from V and 5 bases from J, the junction contained 5 bases not matched to a gene. CDR3 in amino acids: CASSQRALADNEQFF. The CDR3 bases are TGCGCCAGCAGCCAACGCGCACTAGCGGACAATGAGCAGTTCTTC.

The chain has TRBV29-1 and TRBJ1-2; 8 positions match TRBD1. J was trimmed by 7 bases and V by 1 base; bases with no gene match: 2. Germline CDR1 and CDR2: SQVTM and ANQGSEA. The CDR3 loop spans 12 amino acids. CDR3: CSVEGQGPGYTF. DNA of the CDR3: TGCAGCGTTGAAGGACAGGGGCCTGGCTACACCTTC.

This clonotype was observed a few times. This chain links TRBV4-1 with TRBJ1-6, with TRBD1 matching 9 bases. This CDR3 spans 16 amino acids. Germline CDR1 is MGHRA and CDR2 is YSYEKL. V was pared by 3 bases and J by 9 bases, with 9 bases of the junction left unmatched. CDR3 sequence (DNA): TGCGCCAGCAGCCAGGACACCGGGACAGGGTTTTCACCCCTCCACTTT. This gives the protein CASSQDTGTGFSPLHF.

The chain has TRBV27 and TRBJ2-3; TRBD2 aligns across 8 bases. CDR1 and CDR2 (germline): MNHEY, SMNVEV (reference sequence). This CDR3 is 18 amino acids long. J lost 0 bases, V lost 0 bases, and 8 bases had no gene match. CDR3 amino acids: CASSLSGKSGRSTDTQYF. The CDR3 nucleotides are TGTGCCAGCAGTTTATCGGGGAAAAGCGGGAGAAGCACAGATACGCAGTATTTT.

The J gene is TRBJ1-2, the V gene TRBV28; D is perhaps TRBD1 (6 bases). Trimming pared 7 bases from V and 7 bases from J, leaving 19 bases between. Germline V lookup: CDR1 MDHEN, CDR2 SYDVKM. The CDR3 extends over 14 amino acids. The CDR3 loop is CASTPLVGASGYTF. CDR3 sequence (DNA): TGTGCCAGCACCCCCCTGGTGGGGGCAAGTGGCTACACCTTC.

V gene TRBV10-3 combines with J gene TRBJ1-6; 8 nucleotides match TRBD1. V lost 0 bases to trimming and J lost 10 bases; unmatched junction nucleotides: 5. Germline CDR1 reads ENHRY; CDR2 reads SYGVKD. This CDR3 is built from 15 residues. The CDR3 DNA reads TGTGCCATCAGTGAGTCGCAGGGGGCAGAGTCACCCCTCCACTTT. Translated, it gives CAISESQGAESPLHF.

The chain links TRBV7-2 to TRBJ2-4, with 10 positions matching TRBD2. The closer fit of TRBJ2-7 to the DNA end suggests the J call may be wrong. The CDR3 covers 16 residues. CDR1 and CDR2 from the germline V gene are SGHTA and FQGNSA. CDR3 residues: CASSFPSGGARGEQYF. As DNA, the CDR3 is TGTGCCAGCAGCTTTCCTAGCGGGGGAGCCCGGGGCGAGCAGTACTTC.

This chain links TRBV7-2 with TRBJ2-5; TRBD2 matches at 7 bases. Unmatched junction bases numbered 11, after V lost 2 bases and J lost 11 bases. The CDR3 has 14 amino acids. The germline CDR1 and CDR2 sequences are SGHTA and FQGNSA. CDR3 nucleotide sequence: TGTGCCAGCAGCTTAATGGGGGGGAACAATGAGCAGTACTTC. Amino acid sequence: CASSLMGGNNEQYF.

V gene TRBV5-6 combines with J gene TRBJ2-1, with a weak D call TRBD2 (6 bases). There are 16 residues in the CDR3. Germline CDR1 SGHDT, CDR2 YYEEEE. V was cut by 1 base and J by 3 bases, with 14 bases left in between. As DNA, the CDR3 is TGTGCCAGCAGCTTGAAAGGCGGGATTAACTACAATGAGCAGTTCTTC. It is translated as CASSLKGGINYNEQFF.

A few counts support this clonotype. This rearrangement joins TRBV7-9 to TRBJ1-2, with D possibly TRBD1 on 5 matching bases. Deletions cut 5 bases from V and 7 bases from J, with 20 bases between. CDR1 is SEHNR and CDR2 is FQNEAQ in the germline V gene (reference sequence). The CDR3 spans 15 residues. The CDR3 DNA sequence: TGTGCCAGCAGCCCGCCCGGGACGAAGAGAGGTGGCTACACCTTC. This encodes CASSPPGTKRGGYTF. The entire variable domain, with the rest obtained from reference TRBV7-9 and TRBJ1-2, is as follows: DTGVSQNPRHKITKRGQNVTFRCDPISEHNRLYWYRQTLGQGPEFLTYFQNEAQLEKSRLLSDRFSAERPKGSFSTLEIQRTEQGDSAMYLCASSPPGTKRGGYTFGSGTRLTVV.

The chain carries TRBV5-6 and TRBJ2-5; 9 bases are a match to TRBD1. Matching the DNA end better, TRBJ2-7 makes the J call doubtful. Germline V gene lookup returns CDR1 SGHDT and CDR2 YYEEEE. The CDR3 is made up of 17 amino acids. Written as DNA, the CDR3 is TGTGCCAGCAGCTTGGTTACAGGGGGCGCGAAACGGAACGAGCAGTACTTC. This translates into CASSLVTGGAKRNEQYF.

V usage is TRBV12-3 or TRBV12-4 and J usage is TRBJ2-5, with D possibly TRBD1 on 5 matching bases. CDR3 length equals 14 residues. Trimming took 3 bases from V and 2 from J, leaving 10 bases between them. The CDR3 nucleotides read TGTGCCAGCAGTTTCAGGGATCCTCAAGAGACCCAGTACTTC. This encodes CASSFRDPQETQYF.

This clonotype appeared a few times. The rearrangement joins TRBV29-1 to TRBJ1-4; 9 bases align to TRBD1. This CDR3 spans 15 amino acids. Unmatched junction bases numbered 7, after V lost 0 bases and J lost 8 bases. The germline CDR1 and CDR2 sequences are SQVTM and ANQGSEA. The CDR3 protein is CSVEDLGQGDEKLFF. In DNA, the CDR3 is TGCAGCGTTGAAGATCTGGGACAGGGTGACGAAAAACTGTTTTTT.

This clonotype was seen only once. V and J are TRBV28 and TRBJ1-2, with D possibly being TRBD1 (6 bases). The ends were cut back, 6 bases at V and 4 bases at J, with 12 bases in the middle. This CDR3 is 13 amino acids long. Looked up from germline, CDR1 is MDHEN and CDR2 is SYDVKM. The CDR3 loop is CASREGQRYGYTF. In DNA, the CDR3 is TGTGCCAGCAGAGAAGGACAGCGCTATGGCTACACCTTC.

About this clonotype itself: One end of the junction varies from germline; a read error may be responsible. The chain joins TRBV2 to TRBJ1-1; D not resolved. The CDR3 has 13 residues. The V gene's germline CDR1 is SNHLY and CDR2 FYNNEI. CDR3 sequence: CTSSELVNTEAFF. In nucleotides, the CDR3 is TGTACCAGCAGTGAATTAGTGAACACTGAAGCTTTCTTT.